The 9 T cell receptor beta chains in this list originate from one sample, sequenced in a study of T cell responses to AZD1222 COVID-19 vaccine. Sequenced by immunoSEQ multiplex PCR; TCRdb stores in-frame clones only, minus some. This sample has 130,000 to 150,000 clones, with 75% to 85% found just once. This material consisted of peripheral blood, taken on day 0 of MenACWY control vaccination. These receptors were taken from an adult in good health.

The V and J genes are TRBV6-1 and TRBJ2-2; maybe TRBD1 (5 bases). The V gene's germline CDR1 is MNHNS and CDR2 SASEGT. The V end was cut by 4 bases, the J end by 1 base, with 13 bases between. The CDR3 runs to 16 residues. The CDR3 nucleotides are TGTGCCAGCAGTGTCAGGGCCAGGGAGAACACCGGGGAGCTGTTTTTT. Protein product: CASSVRARENTGELFF.

The V call is TRBV5-1, the J call TRBJ1-1; D possibly corresponds to TRBD1 (5 bases). The CDR3 is made up of 13 amino acids. Trimming left V 4 bases short and J 11 bases short, with 18 bases between. Germline lookup yields CDR1 SGHRS and CDR2 YFSETQ. In DNA, the CDR3 is TGCGCCAGCAGCCCCCGGGACCTCCGGGGTGCTTTCTTT. It encodes CASSPRDLRGAFF.

The rearrangement uses TRBV3-1 (or the pseudogene TRBV3-2) and TRBJ1-3, with unresolved D. The germline V and J ends were trimmed by 0 bases and 0 bases, with 6 bases remaining between them. The germline V gene encodes CDR1 LGHDT and CDR2 YNNKEL (reference sequence). The CDR3 has 15 residues. The CDR3 region is CASSQEGGSGNTIYF. CDR3 DNA: TGTGCCAGCAGCCAAGAAGGAGGCTCTGGAAACACCATATATTTT.

The chain couples TRBV28 to TRBJ1-1, with 7 bases that match TRBD1. V lost 8 bases, J lost 5 bases, and 2 bases stayed unmatched. This CDR3 has 11 amino acids. Per the germline V gene, CDR1 is MDHEN and CDR2 is SYDVKM. CDR3 in amino acids: CASQGGTEAFF. Written as DNA, the CDR3 is TGTGCCAGCCAGGGGGGGACTGAAGCTTTCTTT.

V and J are TRBV2 and TRBJ2-1, with no clear D. V was pared by 2 bases and J by 1 base, with 9 bases between. The germline gives CDR1 SNHLY, CDR2 FYNNEI. CDR3 length equals 15 residues. The CDR3 loop reads CASSENAPSYNEQFF. The CDR3 nucleotides read TGTGCCAGCAGTGAAAATGCGCCTTCCTACAATGAGCAGTTCTTC.

In its sample, this clone was seen once. This chain links TRBV2 with TRBJ1-3; TRBD1 is a possible D gene (5 bases). The CDR3 is 18 residues long. V lost 0 bases and J 2 bases, leaving 17 bases between the germline ends. The germline CDR1 and CDR2 sequences are SNHLY and FYNNEI. In DNA, the CDR3 is TGTGCCAGCAGTGAAGCGCTTTTTGGCAGGGCAGCTGGAAACACCATATATTTT. This encodes CASSEALFGRAAGNTIYF.

This clone was observed a few times. The chain couples TRBV29-1 to TRBJ2-7; TRBD2 matches 8 bases. This CDR3 spans 11 amino acids. CDR1 is SQVTM and CDR2 is ANQGSEA in the germline V gene. The V and J ends lost 6 bases and 9 bases, in that order; junction bases with no gene match: 7. The CDR3 DNA is TGCAGCGTGGAGGGCACTAGCGGGCAGTACTTC. Amino acids: CSVEGTSGQYF.

V gene TRBV10-2 combines with J gene TRBJ1-3; tentative D call: TRBD1 (5 bases). The CDR3 consists of 14 residues. Germline CDR1 is WSHSY and CDR2 is SAAADI. Trimming took 6 bases from V and 2 from J, leaving 11 bases between them. This CDR3 is CASRDEGTGNTIYF. The DNA of the CDR3 is TGCGCCAGCAGGGACGAGGGGACTGGAAACACCATATATTTT.

This clone was seen only a few times. The chain joins TRBV19 to TRBJ1-6, with D possibly being TRBD1 (5 bases). The CDR3 consists of 18 residues. Germline CDR1 reads LNHDA; CDR2 reads SQIVND (reference sequence). V was clipped by 2 bases and J by 0 bases, with 14 bases between them. The CDR3 nucleotides read TGTGCCAGTAGTATACGGACAAGCGCGAGCTCCTATAATTCACCCCTCCACTTT. Protein product: CASSIRTSASSYNSPLHF.